This TCR beta chain was identified in a study of T cell repertoires in cytomegalovirus infection. As for the study in general: Newly reported HLA-C-restricted and thoroughly characterized HLA-B-restricted CMV epitopes were employed.

TCRdb re-called the reads with MiXCR, one entry per CDR3 protein. The sample carries hundreds of thousands of distinct CDR3 sequences, 25% to 35% recorded once. The CDR3 contains 14 residues. Germline V gives CDR1 SGHVS, CDR2 FQNEAQ. The V and J ends lost 5 bases and 10 bases respectively, with 15 bases between them. Worth noting for this clonotype: The target antigen is unknown.

The clonotype comes from a human donor in good health (CMV status not recorded). Some clones in this sample may be carry-over from other donors' samples. The chain uses TRBV7-8 and TRBJ1-6; a possible D gene is TRBD1 (5 bases). The sequencing used cultured PBMCs, collected from culture after CMV antigen stimulation. The CDR3 region is CASSTSRVCSPLHF. The CDR3 DNA follows: TGTGCCAGCAGCACCAGCAGGGTTTGCTCACCCCTCCACTTT.